This T cell receptor beta chain was captured by sequencing in a study of cytomegalovirus exposure and HLA in healthy donors. Study details: Inside one of the first data releases sat 80 million to 95 million unique TCRs taken from HLA-typed donors.

Unrecorded immune exposures were likely, despite nominal health at sampling. The CDR3 is 13 amino acids. Germline V gene data show CDR1 as WNHNN and CDR2 as SYGVQD (reference sequence). V was pared by 2 bases and J by 3 bases, with 6 bases between. With 60 Vbeta and 13 Jbeta primers, the PCR was carried out. Generated by immunoSEQ multiplex PCR, the TCRdb table keeps only in-frame clones and is missing some. Its table records around 120,000 clones. Findings of the study overall: Most TCR sequences were seen very rarely across donors, but some public TCRs occurred in many. A classifier reportedly called cytomegalovirus status with high sensitivity and specificity.

Turning to this clone: The antigen remains unidentified.

The specimen was PBMCs. The clonotype originates from a man aged 18 to 30 in good health and CMV-seronegative. The chain joins TRBV10-1 to TRBJ2-3; D gene ambiguous. The CDR3 region is CASSEGSTDTQYF. The CDR3 bases are TGCGCCAGCAGTGAGGGCAGTACAGATACGCAGTATTTT.